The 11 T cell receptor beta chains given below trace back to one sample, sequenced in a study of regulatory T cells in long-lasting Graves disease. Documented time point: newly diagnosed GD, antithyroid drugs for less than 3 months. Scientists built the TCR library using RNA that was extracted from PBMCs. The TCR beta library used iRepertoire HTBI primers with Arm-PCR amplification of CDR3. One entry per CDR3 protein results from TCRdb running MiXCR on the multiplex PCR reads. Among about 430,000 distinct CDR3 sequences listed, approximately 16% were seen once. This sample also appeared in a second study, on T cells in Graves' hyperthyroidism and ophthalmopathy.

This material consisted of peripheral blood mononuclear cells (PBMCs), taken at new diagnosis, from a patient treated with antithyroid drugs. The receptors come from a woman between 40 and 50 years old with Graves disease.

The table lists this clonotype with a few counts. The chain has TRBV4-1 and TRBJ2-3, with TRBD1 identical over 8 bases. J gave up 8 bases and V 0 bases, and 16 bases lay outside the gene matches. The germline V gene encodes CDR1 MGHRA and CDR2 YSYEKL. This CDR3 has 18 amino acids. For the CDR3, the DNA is TGCGCCAGCAGCCAAGATCGAAGACAGGGGTTCCCGGAGGGTACGCAGTATTTT. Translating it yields CASSQDRRQGFPEGTQYF.

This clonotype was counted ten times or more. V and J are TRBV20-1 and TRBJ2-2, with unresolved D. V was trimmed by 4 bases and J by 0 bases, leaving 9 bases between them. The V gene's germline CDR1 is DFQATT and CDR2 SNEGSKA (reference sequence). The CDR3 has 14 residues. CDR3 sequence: CSANPAANTGELFF. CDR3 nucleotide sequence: TGCAGTGCTAACCCGGCCGCGAACACCGGGGAGCTGTTTTTT.

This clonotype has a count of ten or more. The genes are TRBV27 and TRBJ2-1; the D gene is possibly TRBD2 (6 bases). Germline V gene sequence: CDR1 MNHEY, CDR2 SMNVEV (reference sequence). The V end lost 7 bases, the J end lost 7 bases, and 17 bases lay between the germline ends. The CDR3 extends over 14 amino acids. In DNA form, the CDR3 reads TGTGCCAGCAATCGGGGGAGCGGTGGGAATGAGCAGTTCTTC. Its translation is CASNRGSGGNEQFF.

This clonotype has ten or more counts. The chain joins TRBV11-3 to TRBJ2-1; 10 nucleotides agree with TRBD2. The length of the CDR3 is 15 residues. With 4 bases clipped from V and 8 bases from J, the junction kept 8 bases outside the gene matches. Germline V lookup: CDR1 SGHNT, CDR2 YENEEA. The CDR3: CASSSFVAGGHEQFF. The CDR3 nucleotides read TGTGCCAGCAGCTCCTTTGTAGCGGGAGGCCATGAGCAGTTCTTC.

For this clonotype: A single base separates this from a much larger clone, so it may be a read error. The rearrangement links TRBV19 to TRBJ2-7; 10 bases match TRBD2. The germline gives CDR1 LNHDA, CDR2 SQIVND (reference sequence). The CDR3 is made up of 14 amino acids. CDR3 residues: CASSTSGSGYGQYF. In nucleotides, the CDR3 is TGTGCCAGTAGTACTAGCGGGAGCGGCTACGGGCAGTACTTC. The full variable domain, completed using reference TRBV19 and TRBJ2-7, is DGGITQSPKYLFRKEGQNVTLSCEQNLNHDAMYWYRQDPGQGLRLIYYSQIVNDFQKGDIAEGYSVSREKKESFPLTVTSAQKNPTAFYLCASSTSGSGYGQYFGPGTRLTVT.

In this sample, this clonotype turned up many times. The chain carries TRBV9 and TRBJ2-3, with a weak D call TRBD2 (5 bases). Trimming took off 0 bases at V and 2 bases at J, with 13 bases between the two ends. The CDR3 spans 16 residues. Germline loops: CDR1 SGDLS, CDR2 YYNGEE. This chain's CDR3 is CASSVETGLVTDTQYF. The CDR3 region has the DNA TGTGCCAGCAGCGTAGAAACGGGATTGGTCACAGATACGCAGTATTTT.

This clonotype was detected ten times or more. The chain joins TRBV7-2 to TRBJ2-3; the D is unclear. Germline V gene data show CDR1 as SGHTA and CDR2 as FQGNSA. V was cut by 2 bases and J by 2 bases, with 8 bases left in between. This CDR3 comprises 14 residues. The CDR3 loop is CASSLYRPTDTQYF. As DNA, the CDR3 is TGTGCCAGCAGCTTATACCGCCCCACAGATACGCAGTATTTT.

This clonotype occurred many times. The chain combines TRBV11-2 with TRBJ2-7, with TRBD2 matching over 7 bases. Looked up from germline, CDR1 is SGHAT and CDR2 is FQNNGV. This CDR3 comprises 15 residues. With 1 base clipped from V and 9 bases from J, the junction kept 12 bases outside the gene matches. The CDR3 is CASSLGAGVVELQYF. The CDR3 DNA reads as TGTGCCAGCAGCTTAGGGGCGGGAGTAGTTGAACTGCAGTACTTC.

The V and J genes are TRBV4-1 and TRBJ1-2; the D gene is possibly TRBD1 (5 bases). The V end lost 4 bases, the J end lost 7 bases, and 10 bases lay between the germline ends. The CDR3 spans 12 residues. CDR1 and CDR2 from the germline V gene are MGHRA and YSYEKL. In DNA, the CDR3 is TGCGCCAGCAGCCCGGACACGGGTGGCTACACCTTC. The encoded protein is CASSPDTGGYTF.

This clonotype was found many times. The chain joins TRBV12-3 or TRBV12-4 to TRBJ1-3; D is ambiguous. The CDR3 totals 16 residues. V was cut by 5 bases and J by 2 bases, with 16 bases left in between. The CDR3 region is CASSARTSGPGNTIYF. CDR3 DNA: TGTGCCAGCAGTGCCCGGACCTCCGGGCCTGGAAACACCATATATTTT.

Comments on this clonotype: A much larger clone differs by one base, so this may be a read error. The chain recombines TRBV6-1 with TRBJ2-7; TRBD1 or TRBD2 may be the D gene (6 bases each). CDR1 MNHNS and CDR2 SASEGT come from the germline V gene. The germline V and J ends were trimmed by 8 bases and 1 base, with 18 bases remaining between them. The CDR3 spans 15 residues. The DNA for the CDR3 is TGTGCCAGCGAGGGGGAGGAATTTAAGTCCTACGAGCAGTACTTC. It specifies CASEGEEFKSYEQYF.